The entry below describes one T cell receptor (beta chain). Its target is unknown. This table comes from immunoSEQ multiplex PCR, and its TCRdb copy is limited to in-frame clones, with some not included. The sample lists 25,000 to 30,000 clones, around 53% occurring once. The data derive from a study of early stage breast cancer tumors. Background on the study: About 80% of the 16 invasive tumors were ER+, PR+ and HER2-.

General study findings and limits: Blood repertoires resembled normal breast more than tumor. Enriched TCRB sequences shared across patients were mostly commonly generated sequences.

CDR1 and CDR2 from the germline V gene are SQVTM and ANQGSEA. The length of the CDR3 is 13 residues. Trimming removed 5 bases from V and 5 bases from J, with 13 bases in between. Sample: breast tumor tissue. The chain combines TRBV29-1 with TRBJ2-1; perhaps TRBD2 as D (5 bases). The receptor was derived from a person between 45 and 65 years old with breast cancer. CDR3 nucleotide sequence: TGCAGCGTTCGGACGGGGAAGAACAATGAGCAGTTCTTC. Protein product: CSVRTGKNNEQFF.